This T cell receptor beta chain was sequenced in a study of esophageal squamous cell carcinoma under preoperative chemotherapy. Study observations and caveats: Peripheral T cells showed a significant TCR diversity increase after chemotherapy, unlike tumor-infiltrating lymphocytes. After treatment, tumor-infiltrating lymphocytes seemed to come partly from incoming peripheral T cells, not only local changes. After paclitaxel-nedaplatin, abundant clones were more likely to contract than amplify.

Time point: after preoperative PTX-NDP chemotherapy. Turning to this clonotype: Its antigen is undetermined.

TCRdb itself ran the PCR reads through MiXCR, one entry per CDR3 protein. The table shows 30,000 to 35,000 distinct CDR3 sequences, with approximately 51% occurring only once. This specimen was collected from a patient given preoperative chemotherapy. This receptor was taken from a human donor with esophageal squamous cell carcinoma. The donor label of this sample is uncertain.

CDR3 nucleotide sequence: TGTGCCAGTAGTAATGAGCGGGGGAGCACAGATACGCAGTATTTT. Its protein product is CASSNERGSTDTQYF. The rearrangement links TRBV19 to TRBJ2-3; TRBD2 agrees at 8 bases. The germline gives CDR1 LNHDA, CDR2 SQIVND (reference sequence). This CDR3 contains 15 residues. J lost 0 bases, V lost 4 bases, and 3 bases had no gene match.